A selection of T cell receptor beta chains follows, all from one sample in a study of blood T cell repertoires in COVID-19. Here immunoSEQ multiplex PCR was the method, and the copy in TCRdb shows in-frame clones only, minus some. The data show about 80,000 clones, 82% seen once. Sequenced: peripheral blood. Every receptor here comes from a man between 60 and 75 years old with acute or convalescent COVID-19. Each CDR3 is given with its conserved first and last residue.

CASRGGNGNGYTF | TRBV6-5
CASSLLGLAGYNEQFF | TRBV4-1
CASSAGTPGGEQFF | TRBV11-3
CASSFRLADTDTQYF | TRBV11-3
CASSLEPGGGQETQYF | TRBV11-2
CASSGLAGEETQYF | TRBV3-1/TRBV3-2
CASSFSGRGETEAFF | TRBV7-2
CASSLSSVNTGELFF | TRBV7-9
CASSEQGVHQPQHF | TRBV2
CASSLAGDGGNTIYF | TRBV5-1
CASSIVSAGNTEAFF | TRBV19
CASSQDLRYGYTF | TRBV14